This TCR beta chain was retrieved from a study of beta chain features in type 1 diabetes. Study details: Cell yields, gender and age were comparable in patients and healthy donors. Overall study findings and caveats: Type 1 diabetes patients had VDJ junctions that carried fewer insertions and more deletions. Patients' naive, central memory and Treg TCRB repertoires seemed closer to one another than those of healthy donors.

TCRB transcripts that were expressed got sequenced, as all of the isolated RNA had been reverse transcribed. This table comes from immunoSEQ multiplex PCR, and its TCRdb copy is limited to in-frame clones, with some not included. The sample holds 350,000 to 450,000 clones, approximately 16% seen once. In this sample, this clone turned up a few times. The antigen is unknown. The same CDR3 also results from other DNA sequences found in this sample. V lost 2 bases to trimming and J lost 1 base, with 6 bases between them. Germline V gene lookup returns CDR1 GTSNPN and CDR2 SVGIG (reference sequence). There are 14 residues in the CDR3.

V gene TRBV30 combines with J gene TRBJ2-6; weak D call: TRBD2 (5 bases). The sequencing sample was made of naive CD4+ T cells from blood. The clonotype comes from a young woman in good health. CDR3 sequence reads: CAWSRGSGANVLTF. The CDR3 region has the DNA TGTGCCTGGAGTCGGGGATCTGGGGCCAACGTCCTGACTTTC. The entire variable domain, with the rest obtained from reference TRBV30 and TRBJ2-6, is as follows: SQTIHQWPATLVQPVGSPLSLECTVEGTSNPNLYWYRQAAGRGLQLLFYSVGIGQISSEVPQNLSASRPQDRQFILSSKKLLLSDSGFYLCAWSRGSGANVLTFGAGSRLTVL.